This T cell receptor beta chain originates from a study of response to subunit inactivated influenza vaccine. Points from the study as a whole: Authors suggested few new T cells are recruited by each seasonal influenza vaccination.

TCRdb reprocessed the RT-PCR reads via MiXCR and lists one record per CDR3 protein. The table includes more than 450,000 distinct CDR3 sequences, 7.5% to 8.5% detected once. Trimming pared 6 bases from V and 3 bases from J, leaving 4 bases between. The CDR3 is 10 amino acids. Germline CDR1 and CDR2: DFQATT and SNEGSKA (reference sequence). A note on this clonotype: Its matching antigen is unknown.

This rearrangement joins TRBV20-1 to TRBJ2-3; D is unclear. The clonotype originates from a man in his fifties or sixties who received an inactivated influenza vaccine. The input for sequencing was PBMCs from blood, taken about 24 months after vaccination. CDR3 DNA sequence: TGCAGTGCCAAGACAGATACGCAGTATTTT. Translation: CSAKTDTQYF.